This record looks at one T cell receptor (beta chain) sequence and its context. No antigen is known for it. Sequencing was performed with immunoSEQ multiplex PCR; in TCRdb, only in-frame clones are kept and a portion is missing. The sample has 150,000 to 170,000 clones; about 88% are singletons. This sample is part of a study of cytomegalovirus exposure and HLA in healthy donors. Across the study: The 90 to 150 validation repertoires used a platform that matched the one used for the approximately 610 first-cohort repertoires, as a later analysis reported.

The donors were part of the validation cohort of some 120 subjects. That cohort was separate from the first cohort, which comprised 670 or so subjects. General study points: Cytomegalovirus status, reportedly, was diagnosed with high specificity and sensitivity by the classifier. There were a few CMV-associated chains whose specificity for CMV antigens was confirmed in vitro.

The ends were cut back, 0 bases at V and 2 bases at J, with 5 bases in the middle. In germline, CDR1 is SQVTM, CDR2 ANQGSEA. The CDR3 contains 13 residues. This chain links TRBV29-1 with TRBJ1-3; D remains ambiguous. The TCR sequence derives from a man between 18 and 29 years old in good health and CMV-seropositive. Sequenced input: PBMCs. Written as DNA, the CDR3 is TGCAGCGTTGAAGACAGAACTGGAAACACCATATATTTT. Protein product: CSVEDRTGNTIYF.